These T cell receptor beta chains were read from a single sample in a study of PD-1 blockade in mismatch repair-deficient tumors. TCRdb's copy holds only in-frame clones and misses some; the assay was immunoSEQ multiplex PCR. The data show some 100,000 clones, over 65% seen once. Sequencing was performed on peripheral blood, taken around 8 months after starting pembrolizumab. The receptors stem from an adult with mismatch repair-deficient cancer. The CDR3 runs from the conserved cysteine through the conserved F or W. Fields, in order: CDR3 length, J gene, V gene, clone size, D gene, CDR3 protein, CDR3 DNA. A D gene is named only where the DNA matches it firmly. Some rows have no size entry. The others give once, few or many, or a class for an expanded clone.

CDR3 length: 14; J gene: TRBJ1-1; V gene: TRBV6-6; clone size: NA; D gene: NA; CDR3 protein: CASSYRDKNTEAFF; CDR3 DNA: TGTGCCAGCAGTTACCGGGACAAGAACACTGAAGCTTTCTTT
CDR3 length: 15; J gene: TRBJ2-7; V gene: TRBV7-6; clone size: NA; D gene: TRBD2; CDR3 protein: CASSLVAGAAYEQYF; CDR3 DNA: TGTGCCAGCAGCTTAGTTGCGGGAGCAGCCTACGAGCAGTACTTC
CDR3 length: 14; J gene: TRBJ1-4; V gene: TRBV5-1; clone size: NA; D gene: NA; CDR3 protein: CASSSSPGSEKLFF; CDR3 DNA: TGCGCCAGCAGCTCCTCCCCGGGTAGCGAAAAACTGTTTTTT
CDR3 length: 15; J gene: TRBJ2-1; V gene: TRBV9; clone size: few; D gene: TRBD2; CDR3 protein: CASSDIAGFVHEQFF; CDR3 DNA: TGTGCCAGCAGCGATATAGCGGGATTCGTCCATGAGCAGTTCTTC
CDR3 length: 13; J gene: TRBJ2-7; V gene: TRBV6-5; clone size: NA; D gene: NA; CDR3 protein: CASSYSGVDEQYF; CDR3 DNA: TGTGCCAGCAGTTACTCAGGGGTTGACGAGCAGTACTTC
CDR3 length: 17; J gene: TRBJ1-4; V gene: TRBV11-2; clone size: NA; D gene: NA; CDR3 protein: CASSLSFWRTTNEKLFF; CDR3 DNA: TGTGCCAGCAGCTTAAGCTTCTGGCGGACAACTAATGAAAAACTGTTTTTT
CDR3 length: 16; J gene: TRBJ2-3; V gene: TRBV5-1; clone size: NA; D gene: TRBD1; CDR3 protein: CASSSRQGSSTDTQYF; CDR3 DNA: TGCGCCAGCAGCTCGAGACAGGGGTCGAGCACAGATACGCAGTATTTT
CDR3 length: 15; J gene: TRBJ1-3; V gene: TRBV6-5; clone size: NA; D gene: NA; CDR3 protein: CASSQDRIPGNTIYF; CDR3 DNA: TGTGCCAGCAGCCAAGACAGGATTCCTGGAAACACCATATATTTT
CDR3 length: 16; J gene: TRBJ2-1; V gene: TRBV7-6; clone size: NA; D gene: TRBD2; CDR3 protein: CASSLGASGIANEQFF; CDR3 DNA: TGTGCCAGCAGCTTAGGTGCTAGCGGGATCGCAAATGAGCAGTTCTTC
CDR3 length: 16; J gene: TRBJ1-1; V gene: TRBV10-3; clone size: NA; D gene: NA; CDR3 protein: CAISDVVGGPKTEAFF; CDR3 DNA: TGTGCCATCAGTGATGTAGTGGGGGGGCCGAAAACTGAAGCTTTCTTT
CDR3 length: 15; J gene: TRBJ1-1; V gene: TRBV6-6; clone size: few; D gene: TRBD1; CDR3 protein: CASSYRDRANTEAFF; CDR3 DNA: TGTGCCAGCAGTTACCGGGACAGGGCTAACACTGAAGCTTTCTTT
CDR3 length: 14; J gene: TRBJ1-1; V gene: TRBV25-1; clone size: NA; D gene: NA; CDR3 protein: CASRSTGSMSEAFF; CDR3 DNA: TGTGCCAGCAGATCCACAGGCTCCATGTCTGAAGCTTTCTTT
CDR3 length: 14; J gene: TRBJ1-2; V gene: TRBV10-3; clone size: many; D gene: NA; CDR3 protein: CAISEQGEVYGYTF; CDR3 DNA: TGTGCCATCAGTGAACAAGGGGAAGTCTATGGCTACACCTTC
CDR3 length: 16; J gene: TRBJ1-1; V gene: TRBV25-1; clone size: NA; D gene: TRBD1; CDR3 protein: CASSEQRTGGETEAFF; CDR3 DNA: TGTGCCAGCAGTGAACAAAGGACAGGGGGAGAAACTGAAGCTTTCTTT
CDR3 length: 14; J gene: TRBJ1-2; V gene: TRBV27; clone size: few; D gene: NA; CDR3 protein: CASSLSSGGRGYTF; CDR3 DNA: TGTGCCAGCAGTTTATCCAGCGGGGGGAGAGGCTACACCTTC
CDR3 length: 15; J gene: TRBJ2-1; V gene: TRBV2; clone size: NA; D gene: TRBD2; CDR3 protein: CASSGGGRVYNEQFF; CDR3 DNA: TGTGCCAGCAGTGGGGGCGGGAGGGTCTACAATGAGCAGTTCTTC
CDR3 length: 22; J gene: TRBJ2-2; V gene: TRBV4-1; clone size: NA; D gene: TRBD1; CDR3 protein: CASSHPKNRDRDMRGNAGELFF; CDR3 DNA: TGCGCCAGCAGCCACCCAAAGAACCGGGACAGGGATATGAGGGGAAACGCCGGGGAGCTGTTTTTT
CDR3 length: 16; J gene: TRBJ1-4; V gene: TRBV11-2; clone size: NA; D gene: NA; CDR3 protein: CASSLGGGRGNEKLFF; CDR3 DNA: TGTGCCAGCAGCTTGGGTGGGGGGCGCGGTAATGAAAAACTGTTTTTT
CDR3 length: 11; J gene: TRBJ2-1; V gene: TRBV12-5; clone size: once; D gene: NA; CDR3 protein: CASGQSNEQFF; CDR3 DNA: TGTGCTAGTGGCCAAAGTAATGAGCAGTTCTTC
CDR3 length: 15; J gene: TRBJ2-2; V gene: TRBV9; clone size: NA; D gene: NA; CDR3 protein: CASSAVDQNTGELFF; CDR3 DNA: TGTGCCAGCAGCGCTGTAGATCAAAACACCGGGGAGCTGTTTTTT
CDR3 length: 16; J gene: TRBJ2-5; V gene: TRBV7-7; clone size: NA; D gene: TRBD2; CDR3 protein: CASSFATSGGEETQYF; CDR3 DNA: TGTGCTAGCAGCTTCGCCACTAGCGGAGGGGAGGAGACCCAGTACTTC
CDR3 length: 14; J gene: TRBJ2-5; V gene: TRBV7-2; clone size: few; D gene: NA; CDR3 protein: CASSLSLVSETQYF; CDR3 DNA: TGTGCCAGCAGCTTAAGTCTCGTCTCAGAGACCCAGTACTTC
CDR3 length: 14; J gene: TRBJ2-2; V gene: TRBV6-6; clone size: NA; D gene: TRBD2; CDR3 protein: CASSGTSGIGELFF; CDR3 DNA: TGTGCCAGCAGCGGGACTAGCGGTATCGGGGAGCTGTTTTTT
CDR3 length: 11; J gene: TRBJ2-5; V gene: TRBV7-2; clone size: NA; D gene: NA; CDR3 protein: CASSALETQYF; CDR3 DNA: TGTGCCAGCAGCGCCTTAGAGACCCAGTACTTC
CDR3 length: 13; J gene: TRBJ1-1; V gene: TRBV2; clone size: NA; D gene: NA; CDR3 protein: CASSGDTNTEAFF; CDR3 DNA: TGTGCCAGCAGTGGGGACACGAACACTGAAGCTTTCTTT
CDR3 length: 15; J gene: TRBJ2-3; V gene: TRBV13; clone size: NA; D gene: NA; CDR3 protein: CASSLGRRITDTQYF; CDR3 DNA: TGTGCCAGCAGCTTAGGGCGGCGGATCACAGATACGCAGTATTTT
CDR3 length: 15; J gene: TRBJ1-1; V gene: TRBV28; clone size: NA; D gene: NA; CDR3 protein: CASSLPPGHIRKAFF; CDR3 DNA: TGTGCCAGCAGTTTACCACCGGGACATATCCGGAAAGCTTTCTTT
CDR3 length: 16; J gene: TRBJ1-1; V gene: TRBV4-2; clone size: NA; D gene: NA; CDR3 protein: CASSHWRGSGTAEAFF; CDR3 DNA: TGTGCCAGCAGCCACTGGCGGGGGTCGGGAACTGCTGAAGCTTTCTTT
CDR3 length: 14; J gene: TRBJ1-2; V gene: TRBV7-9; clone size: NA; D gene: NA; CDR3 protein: CASSLSGGGSGYTF; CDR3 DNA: TGTGCCAGCAGCCTGTCAGGCGGGGGGAGCGGCTACACCTTC
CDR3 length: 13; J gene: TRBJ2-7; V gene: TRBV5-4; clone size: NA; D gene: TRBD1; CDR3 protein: CASSDRDSYEQYF; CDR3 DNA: TGTGCCAGCAGCGACCGGGACAGTTACGAGCAGTACTTC
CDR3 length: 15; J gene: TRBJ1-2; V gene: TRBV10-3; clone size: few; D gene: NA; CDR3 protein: CAISDPGRGNYGYTF; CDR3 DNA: TGTGCCATCAGTGATCCGGGAAGGGGTAACTATGGCTACACCTTC
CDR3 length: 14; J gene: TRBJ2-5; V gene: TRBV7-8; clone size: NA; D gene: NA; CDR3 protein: CASSLSQFAETQYF; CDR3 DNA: TGTGCCAGCAGCTTAAGTCAGTTTGCAGAGACCCAGTACTTC
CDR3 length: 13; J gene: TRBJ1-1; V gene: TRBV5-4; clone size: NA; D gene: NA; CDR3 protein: CASSSYRDTEAFF; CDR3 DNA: TGTGCCAGCAGCTCTTACAGGGACACTGAAGCTTTCTTT
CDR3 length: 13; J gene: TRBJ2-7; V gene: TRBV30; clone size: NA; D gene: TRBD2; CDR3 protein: CAWSRRGSTEQYF; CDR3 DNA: TGTGCCTGGAGTAGGCGCGGGAGTACCGAGCAGTACTTC
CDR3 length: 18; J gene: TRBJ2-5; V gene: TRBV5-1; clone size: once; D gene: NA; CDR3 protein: CASSHRREGGYGSETQYF; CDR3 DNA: TGCGCCAGCAGTCACCGACGCGAGGGGGGTTACGGTAGTGAGACCCAGTACTTC
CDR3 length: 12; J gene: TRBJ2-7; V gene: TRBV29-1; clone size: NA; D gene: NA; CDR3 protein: CSVRTSSYEQYF; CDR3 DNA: TGCAGCGTTCGGACCAGCTCCTACGAGCAGTACTTC